This TCR beta chain was sequenced during a study of post-analysis software for immune sequencing data. Built from TCR beta cDNA, the libraries had unique molecular identifiers in them. TCRdb reprocessed the PCR reads via MiXCR and lists one record per CDR3 protein. The data contain hundreds of thousands of distinct CDR3 sequences, roughly 30% of them singletons. Study-wide points: People with multiple sclerosis had a significantly lower normalized Chao1 diversity than controls did. There were a handful of TRBV segments more frequent in patients than controls, and TRBV5-6, TRBV5-1 and TRBV20-1 were among them.

Germline loops: CDR1 SGHTS, CDR2 YDEGEE. The CDR3 has 17 residues. Trimming shortened V by 0 bases and J by 0 bases, and 16 bases separated the two germline ends. As concerns this clonotype: Its antigen remains unidentified.

This receptor was taken from a girl between 10 and 17 years old with multiple sclerosis. J is TRBJ2-7 and V is TRBV5-8; D ambiguous. Sequenced: blood. CDR3 bases: TGTGCCAGCAGCTTGGACGGTGCAGGATTGAGCTCCTACGAGCAGTACTTC. It yields the protein CASSLDGAGLSSYEQYF.